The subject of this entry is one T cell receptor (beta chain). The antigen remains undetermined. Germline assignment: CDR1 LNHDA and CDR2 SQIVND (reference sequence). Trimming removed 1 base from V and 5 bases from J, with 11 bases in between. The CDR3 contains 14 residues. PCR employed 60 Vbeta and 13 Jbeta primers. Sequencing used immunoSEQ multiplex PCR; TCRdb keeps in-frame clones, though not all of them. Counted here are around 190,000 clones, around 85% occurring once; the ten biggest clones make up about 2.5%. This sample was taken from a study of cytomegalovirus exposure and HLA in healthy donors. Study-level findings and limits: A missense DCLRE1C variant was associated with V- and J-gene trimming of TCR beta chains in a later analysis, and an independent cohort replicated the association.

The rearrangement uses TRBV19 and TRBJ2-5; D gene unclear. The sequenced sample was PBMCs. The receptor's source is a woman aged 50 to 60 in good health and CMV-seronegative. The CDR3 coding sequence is TGTGCCAGTAGTATAGGATCTCCCGGGGAGACCCAGTACTTC. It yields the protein CASSIGSPGETQYF.